The 11 T cell receptor beta chains presented below share a single source sample, sequenced in a study of cytomegalovirus exposure and HLA in healthy donors. PCR used 60 Vbeta primers and 13 Jbeta primers. Assay used: immunoSEQ multiplex PCR; TCRdb lists only in-frame clones, some missing. Of about 190,000 clones listed, almost 80% are singletons. Sample: PBMCs. These receptor sequences come from a woman aged 18-35 years in good health and CMV-seronegative.

CDR3 nucleotides: TGTGCCAGTAGTACCCGTGGGCAGGGGGCCTACGAGCAGTACTTC. The encoded protein is CASSTRGQGAYEQYF. The chain uses TRBV19 and TRBJ2-7, with 7 positions matching TRBD1. The germline CDR1 and CDR2 sequences are LNHDA and SQIVND (reference sequence). This CDR3 has 15 amino acids. Trimming removed 4 bases from V and 2 bases from J; junction bases left unmatched: 8.

This rearrangement joins TRBV7-3 to TRBJ2-7, with TRBD2 matching over 8 bases. CDR3 length: 15 amino acids. Germline CDR1 is SGHTA and CDR2 is FQGTGA. V was clipped by 0 bases and J by 6 bases; unmatched bases: 7. CDR3 region: CASSLTAGEIGEQYF. The CDR3 DNA sequence: TGTGCCAGCAGCTTAACAGCGGGAGAGATAGGCGAGCAGTACTTC.

The V call is TRBV18, the J call TRBJ2-4; D gene ambiguous. CDR3 size: 15 residues. Germline V CDR1 and CDR2: KGHSH, LQKENI. Trimming removed 3 bases from V and 9 bases from J, with 18 bases in between. CDR3 loop: CASSPDLIVHGIQYF. CDR3 DNA sequence: TGTGCCAGCTCACCTGATTTAATAGTTCATGGCATTCAGTACTTC.

The gene calls are TRBV7-9 and TRBJ1-5; the D gene is possibly TRBD1 (5 bases). The CDR3 runs 15 residues. Germline lookup yields CDR1 SEHNR and CDR2 FQNEAQ (reference sequence). V was clipped by 3 bases and J by 5 bases, with 14 bases between them. CDR3 in amino acids: CASSFYQGSYQPQHF. The CDR3 nucleotides read TGTGCCAGCAGCTTCTATCAGGGTTCGTATCAGCCCCAGCATTTT.

The chain recombines TRBV6-1 with TRBJ1-2; D is perhaps TRBD1 (6 bases). The CDR3 runs 13 residues. Trimming took 2 bases from V and 6 from J, leaving 10 bases between them. Germline lookup yields CDR1 MNHNS and CDR2 SASEGT. CDR3: CASSEFPGDGYTF. For the CDR3, the DNA is TGTGCCAGCAGTGAATTTCCAGGGGATGGCTACACCTTC.

CDR3 sequence: CASSLGVKGGSGANVLTF. In DNA, the CDR3 is TGTGCCAGCAGCCTCGGAGTTAAAGGGGGTTCTGGGGCCAACGTCCTGACTTTC. The rearrangement links TRBV5-4 to TRBJ2-6; D may be TRBD1 (6 bases). The CDR3 spans 18 residues. Trimming removed 4 bases at V and 1 base at J, with 18 bases between. CDR1 and CDR2 from the germline V gene are SGHNT and YYREEE (reference sequence).

This clone turned up a few times. The rearrangement uses TRBV6-6 and TRBJ1-2; D is undetermined. The CDR3 contains 14 residues. V was shortened by 6 bases and J by 1 base, with 12 bases between the two germline ends. Germline CDR1 reads MNHNY; CDR2 reads SVGAGI (reference sequence). The CDR3 is CASRYPGLNYGYTF. In nucleotides, the CDR3 is TGTGCCAGCAGGTACCCCGGACTTAACTATGGCTACACCTTC.

The chain recombines TRBV27 with TRBJ2-2, with 8 bases lining up with TRBD2. Germline CDR1 is MNHEY and CDR2 is SMNVEV (reference sequence). The J segment lost 4 bases and the V segment lost 2 bases, leaving 3 bases of the junction unmatched. The CDR3 contains 15 residues. The CDR3 region is CASSLGLASTGELFF. CDR3 coding DNA: TGTGCCAGCAGTTTAGGACTAGCCAGCACCGGGGAGCTGTTTTTT.

The chain employs TRBV4-1 and TRBJ1-5; 10 bases line up with TRBD1. The CDR3 length is 18 residues. The V gene end was trimmed by 0 bases and the J gene end by 2 bases; junction bases not matched to a gene: 7. Germline values: CDR1 MGHRA, CDR2 YSYEKL. The CDR3 is CASSQDMDRGVGNQPQHF. The CDR3 nucleotides read TGCGCCAGCAGCCAAGATATGGACAGGGGGGTAGGCAATCAGCCCCAGCATTTT.

The V gene is TRBV19, the J gene TRBJ1-2; 10 positions agree with TRBD1. With 2 bases clipped from V and 7 bases from J, the junction kept 7 bases outside the gene matches. CDR3 length equals 15 residues. CDR1 LNHDA and CDR2 SQIVND come from the germline V gene (reference sequence). The CDR3 sequence: CASSIWDRGRGGYTF. The CDR3 DNA sequence: TGTGCCAGTAGTATATGGGACAGGGGACGGGGTGGCTACACCTTC. Full variable domain (rest looked up from reference TRBV19 and TRBJ1-2): DGGITQSPKYLFRKEGQNVTLSCEQNLNHDAMYWYRQDPGQGLRLIYYSQIVNDFQKGDIAEGYSVSREKKESFPLTVTSAQKNPTAFYLCASSIWDRGRGGYTFGSGTRLTVV.

The table lists this clone with a count of one. This chain links TRBV4-1 with TRBJ2-1; 9 bases fit TRBD2. From germline, CDR1 is MGHRA and CDR2 YSYEKL. The CDR3 is 15 amino acids. Losses at the gene ends were 4 bases for V and 3 bases for J; bases not matched to a gene: 4. Written as DNA, the CDR3 is TGCGCCAGCAGCCCCAGACTAGCGGTCTACAATGAGCAGTTCTTC. Translation gives CASSPRLAVYNEQFF.